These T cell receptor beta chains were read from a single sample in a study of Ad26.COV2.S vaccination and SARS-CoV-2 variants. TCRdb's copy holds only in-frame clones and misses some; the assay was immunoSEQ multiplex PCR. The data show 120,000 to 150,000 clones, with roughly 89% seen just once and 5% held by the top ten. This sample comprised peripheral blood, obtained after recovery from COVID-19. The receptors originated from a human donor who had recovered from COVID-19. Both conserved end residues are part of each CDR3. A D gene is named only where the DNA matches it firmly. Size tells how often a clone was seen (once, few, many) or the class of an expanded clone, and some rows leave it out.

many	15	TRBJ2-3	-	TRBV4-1	CASSQADREGDTQYF	TGCGCCAGCAGCCAAGCGGACAGGGAGGGGGATACGCAGTATTTT
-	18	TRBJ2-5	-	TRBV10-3	CAISESKVDSTREETQYF	TGTGCCATCAGTGAGTCAAAGGTCGATTCGACCAGGGAAGAGACCCAGTACTTC
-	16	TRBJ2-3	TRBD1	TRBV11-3	CASSPRTGGSTDTQYF	TGTGCCAGCAGCCCCCGGACAGGGGGAAGTACAGATACGCAGTATTTT
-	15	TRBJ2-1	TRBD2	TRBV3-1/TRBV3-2	CASSPRLAGYNEQFF	TGTGCCAGCAGCCCCCGACTAGCGGGGTACAATGAGCAGTTCTTC
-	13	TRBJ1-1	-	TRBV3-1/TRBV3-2	CASSEGGLTGAFF	TGTGCCAGCAGCGAGGGAGGGCTAACAGGGGCTTTCTTT
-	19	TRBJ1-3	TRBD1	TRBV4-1	CASSQRAPGQGAYGNTIYF	TGCGCCAGCAGCCAACGGGCCCCGGGACAGGGGGCGTATGGAAACACCATATATTTT
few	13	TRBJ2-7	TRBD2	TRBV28	CATLSGGAGEQYF	TGTGCCACCCTCAGCGGGGGGGCTGGGGAGCAGTACTTC
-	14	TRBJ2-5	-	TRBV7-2	CASTPRRDQETQYF	TGTGCCAGCACCCCCCGGCGGGACCAAGAGACCCAGTACTTC
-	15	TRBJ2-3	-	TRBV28	CASSLSGAGTDTQYF	TGTGCCAGCAGTTTATCGGGGGCGGGCACAGATACGCAGTATTTT
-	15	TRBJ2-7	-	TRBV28	CASSFPFEGLGEQYF	TGTGCCAGCAGTTTCCCTTTCGAGGGCCTCGGCGAGCAGTACTTC
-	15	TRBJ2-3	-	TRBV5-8	CASILGGHQTDTQYF	TGTGCCAGCATCCTTGGGGGACACCAAACAGATACGCAGTATTTT
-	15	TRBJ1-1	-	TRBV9	CASSVFSGLNTEAFF	TGTGCCAGCAGCGTTTTTAGTGGGCTGAACACTGAAGCTTTCTTT
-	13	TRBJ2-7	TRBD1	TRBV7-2	CASSSQGAHEQYF	TGTGCCAGCAGCTCACAGGGGGCCCACGAGCAGTACTTC
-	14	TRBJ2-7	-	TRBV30	CAWSPRDNSYEQYF	TGTGCCTGGAGCCCCCGGGACAATTCCTACGAGCAGTACTTC
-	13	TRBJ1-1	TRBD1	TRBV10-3	CAIRRQGSTEAFF	TGTGCCATCAGACGACAGGGAAGCACTGAAGCTTTCTTT
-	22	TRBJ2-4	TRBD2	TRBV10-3	CAISEPPPLTSGGLIAKNIQYF	TGTGCCATCAGTGAGCCGCCCCCCCTGACTAGCGGGGGACTAATAGCCAAAAACATTCAGTACTTC
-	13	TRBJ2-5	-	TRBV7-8	CASSLVGGETQYF	TGTGCCAGCAGCTTAGTAGGGGGGGAGACCCAGTACTTC
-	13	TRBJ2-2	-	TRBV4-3	CASSQDAPGELFF	TGCGCCAGCAGCCAAGATGCCCCCGGGGAGCTGTTTTTT
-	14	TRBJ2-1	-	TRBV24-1	CATSAANSYNEQFF	TGTGCCACCAGTGCGGCCAACTCCTACAATGAGCAGTTCTTC
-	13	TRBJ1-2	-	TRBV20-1	CSASSRVGYGYTF	TGCAGTGCTAGTTCCAGGGTGGGCTATGGCTACACCTTC
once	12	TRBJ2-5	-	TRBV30	CAWARDQETQYF	TGTGCCTGGGCGCGGGACCAAGAGACCCAGTACTTC
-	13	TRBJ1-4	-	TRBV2	CASDWVPNEKLFF	TGTGCCAGCGATTGGGTTCCAAATGAAAAACTGTTTTTT
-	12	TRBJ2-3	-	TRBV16	CASSLTEVTQYF	TGTGCCAGCAGCCTTACGGAGGTTACGCAGTATTTT
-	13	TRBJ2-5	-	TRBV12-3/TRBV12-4	CASSFTEKETQYF	TGTGCCAGCAGCTTTACTGAGAAAGAGACCCAGTACTTC
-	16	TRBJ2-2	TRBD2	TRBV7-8	CASSPLAGANTGELFF	TGTGCCAGCAGCCCTTTAGCGGGGGCGAACACCGGGGAGCTGTTTTTT
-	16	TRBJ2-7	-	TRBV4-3	CASSQDLTRGNYEQYF	TGCGCCAGCAGCCAAGATCTCACGCGGGGTAACTACGAGCAGTACTTC
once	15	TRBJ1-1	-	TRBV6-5	CASSYGTSRPSEAFF	TGTGCCAGCAGTTACGGGACATCCAGACCCTCTGAAGCTTTCTTT
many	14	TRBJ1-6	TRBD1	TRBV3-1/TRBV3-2	CASSHGTENSPLHF	TGTGCCAGCAGCCACGGGACAGAAAATTCACCCCTCCACTTT
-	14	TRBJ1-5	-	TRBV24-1	CATSSGGASQPQHF	TGTGCCACCAGTTCCGGGGGCGCGAGCCAGCCCCAGCATTTT
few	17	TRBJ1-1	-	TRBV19	CASSMRQGLGMNTEAFF	TGTGCCAGTAGTATGAGGCAGGGTTTGGGAATGAACACTGAAGCTTTCTTT
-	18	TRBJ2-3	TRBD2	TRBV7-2	CASSPPRTSGNSTDTQYF	TGTGCCAGCAGCCCACCTAGGACTAGCGGGAATAGCACAGATACGCAGTATTTT
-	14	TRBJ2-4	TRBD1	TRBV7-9	CASSPDRGSNIQYF	TGTGCCAGCAGCCCTGACAGGGGTTCGAACATTCAGTACTTC
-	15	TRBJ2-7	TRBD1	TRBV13	CASRYGTGETYEQYF	TGTGCCAGCAGATATGGGACAGGTGAGACCTACGAGCAGTACTTC
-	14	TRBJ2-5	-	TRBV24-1	CATSTSGLQETQYF	TGTGCCACCAGTACGAGCGGGTTACAAGAGACCCAGTACTTC
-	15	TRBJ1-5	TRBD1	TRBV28	CASSFEDRGSQPQHF	TGTGCCAGCAGTTTCGAGGACAGGGGGAGTCAGCCCCAGCATTTT
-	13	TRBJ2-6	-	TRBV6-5	CASSYGGANVLTF	TGTGCCAGCAGTTACGGTGGGGCCAACGTCCTGACTTTC
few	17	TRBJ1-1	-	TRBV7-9	CASKRGGGQKGNTEAFF	TGTGCCAGCAAGAGGGGAGGCGGACAAAAGGGAAACACTGAAGCTTTCTTT
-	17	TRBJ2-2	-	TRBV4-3	CASSQDRTGTRFGELFF	TGCGCCAGCAGCCAAGACCGTACTGGGACCCGTTTTGGGGAGCTGTTTTTT
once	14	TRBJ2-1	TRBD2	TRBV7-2	CASSLRGEYNEQFF	TGTGCCAGCAGCTTACGGGGGGAATACAATGAGCAGTTCTTC
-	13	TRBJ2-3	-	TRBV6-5	CASTLGGTDTQYF	TGTGCCAGCACCCTTGGTGGCACAGATACGCAGTATTTT
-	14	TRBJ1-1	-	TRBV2	CASTRGFGNTEAFF	TGTGCCAGCACCCGGGGCTTCGGGAACACTGAAGCTTTCTTT
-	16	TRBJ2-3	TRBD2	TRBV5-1	CASSLVLAGITDTQYF	TGCGCCAGCAGCTTGGTTCTAGCGGGGATCACAGATACGCAGTATTTT
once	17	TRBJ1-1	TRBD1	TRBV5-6	CASSSSGRGHGITEAFF	TGTGCCAGCAGTTCCTCGGGCAGGGGGCATGGGATCACTGAAGCTTTCTTT
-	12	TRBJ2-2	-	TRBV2	CASSSPPGELFF	TGTGCCAGCAGTAGTCCCCCCGGGGAGCTGTTTTTT
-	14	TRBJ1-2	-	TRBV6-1	CASSDLRQGFGYTF	TGTGCCAGCAGTGATCTGCGGCAGGGGTTTGGCTACACCTTC
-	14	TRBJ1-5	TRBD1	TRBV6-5	CASFSGQERSAQHF	TGTGCCAGCTTCTCCGGACAGGAGCGATCAGCCCAGCATTTT
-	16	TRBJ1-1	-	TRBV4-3	CASSQGSGEGFTEAFF	TGCGCCAGCAGCCAAGGCTCTGGAGAAGGGTTCACTGAAGCTTTCTTT
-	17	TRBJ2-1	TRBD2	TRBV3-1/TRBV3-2	CASSHTLAGGRANEQFF	TGTGCCAGCAGCCACACCTTAGCGGGGGGGCGCGCGAATGAGCAGTTCTTC
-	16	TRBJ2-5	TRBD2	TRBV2	CASSDERGDLQETQYF	TGTGCCAGCAGCGATGAGCGGGGGGACCTCCAAGAGACCCAGTACTTC
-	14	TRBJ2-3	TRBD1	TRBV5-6	CASSTEQGTDTQYF	TGTGCCAGCAGCACGGAACAGGGGACAGATACGCAGTATTTT
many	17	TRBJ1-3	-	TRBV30	CAWSVLLPGAGGNTIYF	TGTGCCTGGAGTGTATTACTACCGGGGGCTGGTGGAAACACCATATATTTT
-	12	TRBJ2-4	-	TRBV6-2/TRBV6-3	CASSANAGLQYF	TGTGCCAGCAGCGCCAACGCGGGCCTTCAGTACTTC
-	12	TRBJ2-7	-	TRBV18	CASSSSRDEQYF	TGTGCCAGCTCATCCTCACGGGACGAGCAGTACTTC
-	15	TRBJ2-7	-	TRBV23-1	CASSQFRGDLYEQYF	TGCGCCAGCAGTCAATTTAGGGGGGACCTATACGAGCAGTACTTC
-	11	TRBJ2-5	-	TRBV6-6	CASATDLTQYF	TGTGCCAGCGCGACAGATTTGACCCAGTACTTC